This T cell receptor (beta chain) was profiled in a study of blood T cell repertoires in COVID-19. This CDR3 contains 18 residues. Germline lookup yields CDR1 LGHNA and CDR2 YNFKEQ. With V trimmed by 1 base and J by 1 base, 6 bases remained unmatched. Per the original data handling: Quantification of nucleated cells was approximated via reference gene primer amplification. Some clones are missing from TCRdb's copy, which holds only in-frame ones; the method was immunoSEQ multiplex PCR. The V and J calls and clone size come from that table; D and trimming were worked out from the DNA. Of roughly 80,000 clones in the sample, around 78% were seen once. This clone was counted a few times.

This TCR derives from a human donor in a cohort sampled during active COVID-19. Sequencing used peripheral blood. V and J are TRBV4-2 and TRBJ2-2; 10 positions agree with TRBD2. The CDR3, as DNA: TGTGCCAGCAGCCAAGCCGGGAGACTAGCGGGGAACACCGGGGAGCTGTTTTTT. Its protein is CASSQAGRLAGNTGELFF.